Shown below are 5 T cell receptor beta chains from a single sample sequenced in a study of T cell repertoires in cytomegalovirus infection. TCRdb independently ran MiXCR on the reads; one entry per CDR3 protein. Seen here are a few hundred thousand distinct CDR3 sequences, about 15% observed once, and the top ten hold approximately 44%. The sequencing sample was made of CD8+ T cells from PBMCs. These receptors all come from a human donor in good health (CMV status not recorded). Some clones in this sample may be carry-over from other donors' samples.

The chain employs TRBV23-1 and TRBJ2-7; 7 nucleotides line up with TRBD1. TRBV23-1 is an ORF, with its function uncertain. The trim removed 1 base at V and 1 base at J, leaving 4 bases unmatched. This CDR3 comprises 15 residues. CDR3 region: CASSQFGDSSYEQYF. The CDR3 nucleotides are TGCGCCAGCAGTCAATTCGGGGACAGTTCCTACGAGCAGTACTTC.

This clonotype was detected ten times or more. V gene TRBV7-2 combines with J gene TRBJ2-3; either TRBD1 or TRBD2 may supply D (5 bases each). CDR3 length: 17 residues. V was trimmed by 5 bases and J by 2 bases, leaving 20 bases between them. The germline gives CDR1 SGHTA, CDR2 FQGNSA. The CDR3 sequence: CASSQTLRGRSTDTQYF. DNA for the CDR3: TGTGCCAGCAGCCAAACTTTGAGGGGCAGATCCACAGATACGCAGTATTTT.

The genes are TRBV6-1 and TRBJ2-2; a weak D match, TRBD2 (5 bases). CDR1 is MNHNS, CDR2 SASEGT, per germline. CDR3 length equals 16 residues. The V and J ends lost 3 bases and 5 bases respectively, with 16 bases between them. In DNA, the CDR3 is TGTGCCAGCAGTGATGGACTGCCGGTAATAACCGGGGAGCTGTTTTTT. Its protein is CASSDGLPVITGELFF.

This chain joins TRBV5-1 and TRBJ2-3; D not certain. Trimming shortened V by 3 bases and J by 0 bases, and 17 bases separated the two germline ends. The V gene's germline CDR1 is SGHRS and CDR2 YFSETQ. This CDR3 region has 17 residues. CDR3 protein: CASSYGSFLASTDTQYF. The DNA of the CDR3 is TGCGCCAGCAGCTACGGGTCCTTCCTCGCTAGCACAGATACGCAGTATTTT.

This clonotype was seen only a few times. The chain links TRBV19 to TRBJ1-1; D may be TRBD1 (6 bases). The CDR3 totals 15 residues. From germline, CDR1 is LNHDA and CDR2 SQIVND (reference sequence). The germline V and J ends were trimmed by 2 bases and 5 bases, with 15 bases remaining between them. CDR3 bases: TGTGCCAGTAGTATAAACCCCGGGGGCGGAACTGAAGCTTTCTTT. This encodes CASSINPGGGTEAFF.